The T cell receptor (beta chain) under discussion was sequenced for a study of monozygotic twins with inflammatory bowel disease. The germline gives CDR1 SGHAT, CDR2 FQNNGV. This CDR3 is 15 amino acids long. No sorting of T cells preceded isolation of total RNA from whole blood. TCRdb reanalyzed the 5' RACE reads, giving one entry per CDR3 protein sequence and no DNA. The sample spans roughly 200,000 distinct CDR3 sequences; the ten largest clones claim roughly 1.7%. The rearrangement uses TRBV11-2 and TRBJ2-1; there is no DNA to check the TCRdb D call of TRBD2. Sample: blood. This clonotype was sampled from a human donor with ulcerative colitis or Crohn's disease, or a healthy co-twin of an affected twin (not recorded which). CDR3 residues: CASSLPSGVYNEQFF.